The rows below give T cell receptor beta chains drawn from one sample of a study of radiation and T cells in renal cell carcinoma. Method: immunoSEQ multiplex PCR; TCRdb's copy keeps in-frame clones and lacks some. The table records 100,000 to 150,000 clones, about 81% of them present only once. Specimen: blood, collected from a patient whose treatment included radiotherapy and nephrectomy. All receptors derive from a man aged 50-60 years with renal cell carcinoma. Each CDR3 is given with its conserved first and last residue. A D gene is named only where the DNA matches it firmly. Some rows mark clone size as missing; the rest say once, few, many or name a class of expanded clone.

V gene	J gene	clone size	D gene	CDR3 DNA	CDR3 protein
TRBV30	TRBJ2-1	NA	NA	TGTGCCTGGAGCCGGGGCTGGGGGAATGAGCAGTTCTTC	CAWSRGWGNEQFF
TRBV7-9	TRBJ1-2	NA	TRBD1	TGTGCCAGCAGCATTGAGACAGGGGGCACTTATGGCTACACCTTC	CASSIETGGTYGYTF
TRBV7-2	TRBJ2-2	NA	NA	TGTGCCAGCAGCTTAGGTGCTAGAGCGGGCACCGGGGAGCTGTTTTTT	CASSLGARAGTGELFF
TRBV4-3	TRBJ2-5	few	NA	TGCGCCAGCAGCCAAGATACGTGGACAGTCCAAGAGACCCAGTACTTC	CASSQDTWTVQETQYF
TRBV6-5	TRBJ1-4	NA	TRBD1	TGTGCCAGCAGTACCCTACAGGGGTCTAATGAAAAACTGTTTTTT	CASSTLQGSNEKLFF
TRBV28	TRBJ2-2	NA	NA	TGTGCCAGCAGTTTACTGGCTCAGGTATCCACCGGGGAGCTGTTTTTT	CASSLLAQVSTGELFF
TRBV7-8	TRBJ1-4	NA	NA	TGTGCCAGCAGCTTAGATCTGGGGGAGGGAAAACTGTTTTTT	CASSLDLGEGKLFF
TRBV18	TRBJ2-3	NA	TRBD2	TGTGCCAGCTCACCAGAAGCGGGGGGCTTCACAGATACGCAGTATTTT	CASSPEAGGFTDTQYF
TRBV9	TRBJ1-2	NA	TRBD1	TGTGCCAGCACCTCCGGACAGGGGTTTATCTATGGCTACACCTTC	CASTSGQGFIYGYTF
TRBV9	TRBJ1-2	NA	NA	TGTGCCAGCAGCGTAGAGCAGAGACAGACCTATGGCTACACCTTC	CASSVEQRQTYGYTF
TRBV10-3	TRBJ1-5	once	NA	TGTGCCATCAGTGAGTCGGGGTTTGGCCATCAGCCCCAGCATTTT	CAISESGFGHQPQHF
TRBV30	TRBJ1-2	once	TRBD1	TGTGCCTGGAATACGTTGGGACAGGGCCCTAACTATGGCTACACCTTC	CAWNTLGQGPNYGYTF
TRBV5-1	TRBJ2-3	few	TRBD2	TGCGCCAGCAGCCGTAGCGGGATCACAGATACGCAGTATTTT	CASSRSGITDTQYF
TRBV30	TRBJ2-7	NA	TRBD1	TGTGCCTGGAGTATATCGGAGACAGGGGTCCACGAGCAGTACTTC	CAWSISETGVHEQYF
TRBV2	TRBJ1-6	NA	NA	TGTGCCAGCAGAGAGGAATACCGCTATAATTCACCCCTCCACTTT	CASREEYRYNSPLHF
TRBV27	TRBJ2-1	NA	NA	TGTGCCAGCAGCCGCTCGATCGGGGGGCACAATGAGCAGTTCTTC	CASSRSIGGHNEQFF
TRBV4-2	TRBJ1-6	NA	NA	TGTGCCAGCAGCCATACCGCCAGGGACTCACCCCTCCACTTT	CASSHTARDSPLHF
TRBV5-1	TRBJ1-1	NA	TRBD1	TGCGCCAGCAGCTGGCGGACAGGGGGGCCATCGTTCGGAGCTTTCTTT	CASSWRTGGPSFGAFF
TRBV5-4	TRBJ2-2	NA	NA	TGTGCCAGCAGCTTGGTACAAGACACCGGGGAGCTGTTTTTT	CASSLVQDTGELFF
TRBV5-1	TRBJ2-5	NA	NA	TGCGCCAGCAGCTCCCAACCCACGGGGACTGAGACCCAGTACTTC	CASSSQPTGTETQYF
TRBV5-1	TRBJ2-2	NA	NA	TGCGCCAGCAGTCGGCCCGAATCCACTCCCGGGGAGCTGTTTTTT	CASSRPESTPGELFF
TRBV10-3	TRBJ2-1	once	TRBD2	TGTGCCATCGCCTCCACTAGCGGGGGTGGTAATGAGCAGTTCTTC	CAIASTSGGGNEQFF
TRBV7-8	TRBJ2-7	NA	NA	TGTGCCAGCAGCTTAGCGGTAGCCTACGAGCAGTACTTC	CASSLAVAYEQYF
TRBV6-1	TRBJ2-7	NA	TRBD1	TGTGCCAGCAGTGACGCGGGACAGGGTAACTACGAGCAGTACTTC	CASSDAGQGNYEQYF
TRBV7-8	TRBJ1-6	NA	TRBD1	TGTGCCAGCCTGCGGACAGGGTGGAATTCACCCCTCCACTTT	CASLRTGWNSPLHF
TRBV28	TRBJ1-5	few	NA	TGTGCCAGCAGCAATCCACTCGAGGGTCAGCCCCAGCATTTT	CASSNPLEGQPQHF
TRBV2	TRBJ2-1	once	NA	TGTGCCAGCAGTGAGACCTTTCTGGCAGGGCTAATCCGGGGTGAGCAGTTCTTC	CASSETFLAGLIRGEQFF
TRBV2	TRBJ1-2	NA	NA	TGTGCCAGCTCCCCGGGGGCTGGCTATGGCTACACCTTC	CASSPGAGYGYTF
TRBV10-1	TRBJ2-2	once	TRBD1	TGCGCCAGCAGCGTAGGACAGGGGCTCACCGGGGAGCTGTTTTTT	CASSVGQGLTGELFF
TRBV30	TRBJ1-2	NA	NA	TGTGCCTGGAGTGTGGGCGGGTCTAACTATGGCTACACCTTC	CAWSVGGSNYGYTF
TRBV7-9	TRBJ2-1	NA	NA	TGTGCCAGCAGCCCGAGTAATGAGCAGTTCTTC	CASSPSNEQFF
TRBV5-1	TRBJ2-1	NA	TRBD1	TGCGCCAGCAGCTTGGACAGGGGGTCCTTCTACAATGAGCAGTTCTTC	CASSLDRGSFYNEQFF
TRBV27	TRBJ2-7	many	NA	TGTGCCAGCCGCCGGCTGGGGGACTCCTACGAGCAGTACTTC	CASRRLGDSYEQYF
TRBV5-4	TRBJ1-2	NA	NA	TGTGCCAGCAGAACGGACGCCAACTATGGCTACACCTTC	CASRTDANYGYTF
TRBV7-3	TRBJ2-1	NA	NA	TGTGCCAGCAGCTTGAGGGATCGGAACAATGAGCAGTTCTTC	CASSLRDRNNEQFF
TRBV19	TRBJ2-6	NA	NA	TGTGCCAGTAGTATGCCCGGCCAGCGGCTCCACTCTGGGGCCAACGTCCTGACTTTC	CASSMPGQRLHSGANVLTF
TRBV6-6	TRBJ1-4	NA	NA	TGTGCCAGCAGCCCCCCCCTTGGTAATGAAAAACTGTTTTTT	CASSPPLGNEKLFF